These 28 T cell receptor beta chains were sequenced from one sample in a study of OX40 agonist ivuxolimab in advanced cancers. TCRdb keeps only in-frame clones here, not all; method: immunoSEQ multiplex PCR. The sample records tens of thousands of clones, approximately 81% being singletons. The sample here was CD4+ or CD8+ T cells sorted from blood, taken in a trial of the OX40 agonist ivuxolimab. These receptors were taken from an adult with an advanced solid tumor such as melanoma, head and neck, liver or kidney cancer.

The chain is built from TRBV7-2 and TRBJ1-1; D remains unclear. This CDR3 is 14 amino acids long. Germline CDR1 reads SGHTA; CDR2 reads FQGNSA. V dropped 0 bases and J dropped 5 bases, with 10 bases sitting between them. The chain's CDR3 is CASSLAALGTEAFF. The CDR3 coding sequence is TGTGCCAGCAGCTTAGCAGCCTTAGGGACTGAAGCTTTCTTT.

The V call is TRBV5-4, the J call TRBJ2-7; no firm D call. CDR1 and CDR2 from the germline V gene are SGHNT and YYREEE (reference sequence). The germline V and J ends were trimmed by 4 bases and 2 bases, with 16 bases remaining between them. The CDR3 contains 15 residues. CDR3: CASSPYGPQPYEQYF. Written as DNA, the CDR3 is TGTGCCAGCAGCCCCTACGGGCCCCAACCCTACGAGCAGTACTTC.

The genes are TRBV6-1 and TRBJ2-3; 12 bases are shared with TRBD2. J gave up 2 bases and V 6 bases, and 3 bases lay outside the gene matches. The CDR3 has 15 residues. The V gene's germline CDR1 is MNHNS and CDR2 SASEGT. CDR3 amino acids: CASRRLAGDTDTQYF. CDR3 DNA: TGTGCCAGCAGGCGACTAGCGGGGGACACAGATACGCAGTATTTT.

V is TRBV7-9 and J is TRBJ2-1; tentative D call: TRBD1 (5 bases). Per germline, CDR1 SEHNR and CDR2 FQNEAQ (reference sequence). The CDR3 extends over 13 amino acids. Trimming removed 3 bases from V and 8 bases from J, with 11 bases in between. The CDR3 here is CASSFGWGDEQFF. CDR3 nucleotides: TGTGCCAGCAGCTTTGGATGGGGCGATGAGCAGTTCTTC.

Here the CDR3 reads CASSLAGQGPDTQYF. CDR3 DNA sequence: TGCGCCAGCAGCTTGGCGGGACAGGGCCCAGATACGCAGTATTTT. The chain employs TRBV5-1 and TRBJ2-3; 9 nucleotides line up with TRBD1. CDR1 and CDR2 from the germline V gene are SGHRS and YFSETQ. This CDR3 has 15 residues. With 0 bases clipped from V and 4 bases from J, the junction kept 3 bases outside the gene matches.

V and J are TRBV11-2 and TRBJ1-2; a possible D gene is TRBD1 (6 bases). The length of the CDR3 is 14 residues. Germline-derived CDR1 and CDR2 are SGHAT and FQNNGV. With 2 bases removed from V and 8 bases from J, the gap between germline ends came to 15 bases. The CDR3 reads CASSLLGQSGGYTF. For the CDR3, the DNA is TGTGCCAGCAGCTTATTAGGACAGTCGGGGGGCTACACCTTC.

The chain carries TRBV5-8 and TRBJ2-7, with D tentatively TRBD2 (6 bases). In germline, CDR1 is SGHTS, CDR2 YDEGEE. The CDR3 has 16 residues. V was trimmed by 1 base and J by 3 bases, leaving 17 bases between them. The DNA of the CDR3 is TGTGCCAGCAGCTTGCTTCAAGGAGGGATAAACTACGAGCAGTACTTC. This encodes CASSLLQGGINYEQYF. The full variable domain, in which reference TRBV5-8 and TRBJ2-7 provide the parts outside the CDR3, is EAGVTQSPTHLIKTRGQQATLRCSPISGHTSVYWYQQALGLGLQFLLWYDEGEERNRGNFPPRFSGRQFPNYSSELNVNALELEDSALYLCASSLLQGGINYEQYFGPGTRLTVT.

This clone was counted between two and nine times. The chain uses TRBV28 and TRBJ2-3; D is ambiguous. With 1 base removed from V and 1 base from J, the gap between germline ends came to 6 bases. CDR3 size: 14 residues. CDR1 and CDR2 (germline): MDHEN, SYDVKM. DNA for the CDR3: TGTGCCAGCAGTTTATCGTGGGGCACAGATACGCAGTATTTT. It codes for CASSLSWGTDTQYF.

The rearrangement uses TRBV7-6 and TRBJ2-5; no firm D call. The length of the CDR3 is 14 residues. Germline assignment: CDR1 SGHVS and CDR2 FNYEAQ. The ends were cut back, 1 base at V and 5 bases at J, with 11 bases in the middle. In DNA form, the CDR3 reads TGTGCCAGCAGCTTAGTATCGGGTGAGGAGACCCAGTACTTC. Its translation is CASSLVSGEETQYF.

This clone came up once. The chain recombines TRBV14 with TRBJ2-7, with TRBD1 matching over 7 bases. J gave up 2 bases and V 6 bases, and 10 bases lay outside the gene matches. The germline CDR1 and CDR2 sequences are SGHDN and FVKESK. This CDR3 is built from 15 residues. CDR3 region: CASSRKGQAAYEQYF. The DNA of the CDR3 is TGTGCCAGCAGTCGCAAAGGACAGGCCGCCTACGAGCAGTACTTC.

The chain recombines TRBV6-5 with TRBJ1-2, with TRBD1 identical over 7 bases. The length of the CDR3 is 15 residues. V shed 5 bases and J 7 bases; nucleotides not matched to a gene: 13. The germline gives CDR1 MNHEY, CDR2 SVGAGI. The CDR3 protein is CASSPTLRQGGGYTF. The CDR3 coding sequence is TGTGCCAGCAGTCCGACACTTCGACAGGGCGGTGGCTACACCTTC.

V is TRBV9 and J is TRBJ2-7; 10 bases are shared with TRBD2. In germline, CDR1 is SGDLS, CDR2 YYNGEE. V shed 0 bases and J 7 bases; nucleotides not matched to a gene: 10. CDR3 length equals 16 residues. This CDR3 is CASSVGASGGWGEQYF. CDR3 nucleotide sequence: TGTGCCAGCAGCGTAGGGGCTAGCGGGGGCTGGGGGGAGCAGTACTTC.

The chain uses TRBV5-8 and TRBJ1-5; 10 bases align to TRBD1. The CDR3 covers 13 residues. With V trimmed by 4 bases and J by 6 bases, 1 base remained unmatched. Germline V CDR1 and CDR2: SGHTS, YDEGEE. The DNA of the CDR3 is TGTGCCAGCAGCGGGACAGGGGCTCAGCCCCAGCATTTT. Its translation is CASSGTGAQPQHF.

This clone showed up just a few times. V gene TRBV19 combines with J gene TRBJ1-5; possible D gene TRBD1, 5 bases. The CDR3 sequence is 17 residues long. CDR1 and CDR2 from the germline V gene are LNHDA and SQIVND (reference sequence). V shed 1 base and J shed 4 bases, with 17 bases lying between them. CDR3 loop: CASSIATGTLKNQPQHF. In DNA, the CDR3 is TGTGCCAGTAGTATAGCTACCGGGACCCTAAAAAATCAGCCCCAGCATTTT.

This chain uses TRBV7-2 with TRBJ2-3; 10 bases are a match to TRBD2. V gave up 2 bases and J gave up 4 bases; unmatched junction bases: 6. The CDR3 totals 16 residues. Germline CDR1 SGHTA, CDR2 FQGNSA. CDR3 sequence: CASSLRSGRVSDTQYF. As DNA, the CDR3 is TGTGCCAGCAGCTTACGAAGCGGGAGGGTCTCAGATACGCAGTATTTT.

The V gene is TRBV4-3, the J gene TRBJ2-1, with TRBD2 identical over 8 bases. CDR3 length: 13 residues. V lost 5 bases to trimming and J lost 7 bases; unmatched junction nucleotides: 4. Per the germline V gene, CDR1 is LGHNA and CDR2 is YSLEER. The CDR3 loop is CASSWRLANEQFF. Here the CDR3 DNA reads TGCGCCAGCAGCTGGAGACTAGCGAATGAGCAGTTCTTC.

By sample share, this clone is medium-sized. The genes are TRBV11-3 and TRBJ2-2; D call uncertain. V was cut by 1 base and J by 7 bases, with 16 bases left in between. From germline, CDR1 is SGHNT and CDR2 YENEEA. The CDR3 spans 16 residues. In DNA form, the CDR3 reads TGTGCCAGCAGCTTAGGCCTTGACATTGTTGGCGGGGAGCTGTTTTTT. Amino acids: CASSLGLDIVGGELFF.

This chain joins TRBV11-2 and TRBJ2-7; 8 positions match TRBD2. Germline V lookup: CDR1 SGHAT, CDR2 FQNNGV. The CDR3 length is 14 residues. J lost 3 bases, V lost 4 bases, and 5 bases had no gene match. The CDR3 sequence is CASSSSGLIYEQYF. For the CDR3, the DNA is TGTGCCAGCAGCTCTAGCGGGCTGATCTACGAGCAGTACTTC.

The rearrangement uses TRBV4-2 and TRBJ2-2; 9 nucleotides agree with TRBD2. The J segment lost 5 bases and the V segment lost 0 bases, leaving 7 bases of the junction unmatched. Germline CDR1 LGHNA, CDR2 YNFKEQ. The CDR3 length is 17 residues. In DNA form, the CDR3 reads TGTGCCAGCAGCCAAGATATCTGGCGGGAGGGGACCGGGGAGCTGTTTTTT. It codes for CASSQDIWREGTGELFF.

The chain carries TRBV6-9 and TRBJ2-7, with 8 positions matching TRBD1. The CDR3 is made up of 13 amino acids. V trimming: 7 bases; J trimming: 3 bases; junction bases outside the gene matches: 5. The germline gives CDR1 MNHGY, CDR2 SVAAGI. CDR3 sequence (DNA): TGTGCCAGCACCTATGGACAGGGCTACGAGCAGTACTTC. The encoded protein is CASTYGQGYEQYF.

The chain joins TRBV4-1 to TRBJ2-1; TRBD1 is a possible D gene (6 bases). V was trimmed by 1 base and J by 13 bases, leaving 14 bases between them. This CDR3 comprises 13 residues. The germline V gene encodes CDR1 MGHRA and CDR2 YSYEKL. CDR3: CASSQGLQGSQFF. The CDR3 nucleotides are TGCGCCAGCAGCCAAGGTCTCCAGGGGTCTCAGTTCTTC.

This clone is medium-sized (0.01 to 0.1%) within its sample. The V and J genes are TRBV4-2 and TRBJ1-3, with unresolved D. V lost 0 bases and J lost 2, with 11 bases in between. This CDR3 is 16 amino acids long. CDR1 is LGHNA, CDR2 YNFKEQ, per germline. The CDR3 loop is CASSQDLGKAGNTIYF. In DNA form, the CDR3 reads TGTGCCAGCAGCCAAGATCTGGGGAAGGCTGGAAACACCATATATTTT.

This clone was picked up one time. This chain uses TRBV7-2 with TRBJ2-3; a weak D match, TRBD1 (5 bases). V was shortened by 5 bases and J by 4 bases, with 16 bases between the two germline ends. The CDR3 is made up of 15 amino acids. In germline, CDR1 is SGHTA, CDR2 FQGNSA. The CDR3 loop reads CASSPLGLPPDTQYF. The CDR3 DNA reads as TGTGCCAGCAGCCCCCTGGGGCTCCCTCCAGATACGCAGTATTTT.

This chain uses TRBV19 with TRBJ1-1; a possible D gene is TRBD1 (5 bases). The CDR3 loop spans 13 amino acids. The ends were cut back, 7 bases at V and 3 bases at J, with 12 bases in the middle. Germline V gene data show CDR1 as LNHDA and CDR2 as SQIVND (reference sequence). The CDR3 sequence: CASNTGGYTEAFF. CDR3 in DNA: TGTGCCAGTAACACCGGGGGTTACACTGAAGCTTTCTTT.

This clone was picked up many times. The rearrangement joins TRBV14 to TRBJ2-2; D unresolved. CDR1 is SGHDN and CDR2 is FVKESK in the germline V gene. This CDR3 has 13 amino acids. V was pared by 4 bases and J by 5 bases, with 8 bases between. CDR3: CASSPSRTGELFF. The CDR3 DNA sequence: TGTGCCAGCAGCCCGAGTAGGACCGGGGAGCTGTTTTTT.

This chain uses TRBV5-6 with TRBJ2-3; 9 bases are shared with TRBD2. The V and J ends lost 0 bases and 2 bases, in that order; junction bases with no gene match: 1. Germline V gene sequence: CDR1 SGHDT, CDR2 YYEEEE. The CDR3 sequence is 15 residues long. The DNA of the CDR3 is TGTGCCAGCAGCTTGGGGACTAGCGTCACAGATACGCAGTATTTT. Its protein product is CASSLGTSVTDTQYF.

This rearrangement joins TRBV14 to TRBJ1-2; D not certain. Trimming stripped 5 bases from V and 8 bases from J, with 21 bases between. The CDR3 contains 15 residues. Germline V gene data show CDR1 as SGHDN and CDR2 as FVKESK. CDR3 nucleotide sequence: TGTGCCAGCAGCGATTCGAAGCTTCCCCCGGGGGGCTACACCTTC. This codes for CASSDSKLPPGGYTF. The entire variable domain, with the rest obtained from reference TRBV14 and TRBJ1-2, is as follows: EAGVTQFPSHSVIEKGQTVTLRCDPISGHDNLYWYRRVMGKEIKFLLHFVKESKQDESGMPNNRFLAERTGGTYSTLKVQPAELEDSGVYFCASSDSKLPPGGYTFGSGTRLTVV.

The chain combines TRBV7-3 with TRBJ2-5, with D uncertain. Germline V CDR1 and CDR2: SGHTA, FQGTGA. With 1 base removed from V and 5 bases from J, the gap between germline ends came to 11 bases. This CDR3 contains 14 residues. The CDR3 DNA reads TGTGCCAGCAGCTTAAATGGTCTAGGGGAGACCCAGTACTTC. It codes for CASSLNGLGETQYF.